This TCR beta chain was captured by sequencing in a study of cytomegalovirus exposure and HLA in healthy donors. Study-level background: Drawn from HLA-typed donors, tens of millions of unique TCRs were held in an early data release.

Findings of the study overall: Most TCR sequences were uncommon, yet certain public TCRs appeared in many donors. A later analysis linked a missense variant in DCLRE1C to the trimming of TCR beta V and J genes. Per a prior analysis, the majority of TCR beta V segments were productive roughly 87% or roughly 30% of the time.

The PCR ran on 60 Vbeta and 13 Jbeta primers. TCRdb's copy holds only in-frame clones and misses some; the assay was immunoSEQ multiplex PCR. The repertoire holds 150,000 to 200,000 clones, more than 65% seen once, with 6.4% in the top ten. The CDR3 has 15 residues. V was cut by 5 bases and J by 1 base, with 12 bases left in between. CDR1 is SEHNR and CDR2 is FQNEAQ in the germline V gene (reference sequence). This clone was detected once. As yet, its antigen is unknown. The V call is TRBV7-9, the J call TRBJ2-1; D remains ambiguous. Sequencing input: PBMCs. The TCR comes from a man aged 45 to 65 in good health and CMV-seropositive. The CDR3 nucleotides read TGTGCCAGCAGCAACCTAGTGGGTTCCTACAATGAGCAGTTCTTC. As protein: CASSNLVGSYNEQFF.